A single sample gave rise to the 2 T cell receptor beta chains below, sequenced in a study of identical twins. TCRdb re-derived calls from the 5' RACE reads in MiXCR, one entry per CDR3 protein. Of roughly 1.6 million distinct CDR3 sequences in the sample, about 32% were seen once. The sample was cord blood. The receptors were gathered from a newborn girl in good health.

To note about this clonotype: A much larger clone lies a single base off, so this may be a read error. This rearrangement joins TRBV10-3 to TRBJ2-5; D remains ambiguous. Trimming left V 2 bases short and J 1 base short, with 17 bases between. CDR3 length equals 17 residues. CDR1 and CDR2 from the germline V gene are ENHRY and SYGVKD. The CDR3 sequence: CAISEAPNSEPQETQYF. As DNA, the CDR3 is TGTGCCATCAGTGAGGCTCCAAATTCCGAACCCCAAGAGACCCAGTACTTC.

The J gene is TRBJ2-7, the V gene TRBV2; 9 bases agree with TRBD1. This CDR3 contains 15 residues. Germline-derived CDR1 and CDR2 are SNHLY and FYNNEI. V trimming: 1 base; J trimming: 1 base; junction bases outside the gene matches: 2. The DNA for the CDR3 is TGTGCCAGCAGTGAAGAACAGGGGGCGTCCTACGAGCAGTACTTC. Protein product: CASSEEQGASYEQYF.